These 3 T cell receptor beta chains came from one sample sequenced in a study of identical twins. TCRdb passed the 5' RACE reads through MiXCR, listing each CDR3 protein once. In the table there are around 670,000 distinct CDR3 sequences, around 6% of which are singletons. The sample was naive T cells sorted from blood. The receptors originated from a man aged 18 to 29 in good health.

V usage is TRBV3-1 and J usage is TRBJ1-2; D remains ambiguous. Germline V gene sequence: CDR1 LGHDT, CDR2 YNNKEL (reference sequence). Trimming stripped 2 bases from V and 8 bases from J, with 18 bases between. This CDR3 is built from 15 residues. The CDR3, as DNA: TGTGCCAGCAGCCAACCCAGCCCCGAGTTGGGGGGCTACACCTTC. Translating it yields CASSQPSPELGGYTF. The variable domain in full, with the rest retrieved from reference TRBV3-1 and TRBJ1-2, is DTAVSQTPKYLVTQMGNDKSIKCEQNLGHDTMYWYKQDSKKFLKIMFSYNNKELIINETVPNRFSPKSPDKAHLNLHINSLELGDSAVYFCASSQPSPELGGYTFGSGTRLTVV.

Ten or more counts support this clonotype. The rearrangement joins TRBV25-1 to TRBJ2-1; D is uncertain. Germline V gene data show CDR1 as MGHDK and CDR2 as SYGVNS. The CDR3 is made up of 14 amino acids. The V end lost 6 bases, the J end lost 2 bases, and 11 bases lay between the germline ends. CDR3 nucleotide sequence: TGTGCCAGCAGCAGGTCTCTCCCCTACAATGAGCAGTTCTTC. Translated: CASSRSLPYNEQFF.

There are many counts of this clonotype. CDR3 protein: CSASIAGAETQYF. The CDR3 nucleotides read TGCAGTGCTAGTATAGCGGGAGCAGAGACCCAGTACTTC. The rearrangement links TRBV20-1 to TRBJ2-5; TRBD2 matches 9 bases. This CDR3 is built from 13 residues. The germline gives CDR1 DFQATT, CDR2 SNEGSKA (reference sequence). Trimming removed 3 bases from V and 4 bases from J; junction bases left unmatched: 3.